Below are 7 T cell receptor beta chains sequenced from a single sample in a study of breast tumors, draining lymph nodes, adjacent tissues. In TCRdb, the multiplex PCR reads were re-called with MiXCR into one record per CDR3 protein. The data show approximately 180,000 distinct CDR3 sequences, about 34% seen once. The lymph nodes were axillary draining lymph nodes from breast cancer patients. Sequenced input: axillary lymph node tissue. The source of these receptors is a female donor with breast cancer. Some clones in this sample may be carry-over from other donors' samples.

This clonotype was seen more than once but under ten times. A read error is possible here, since a much larger clone lies one base away. The rearrangement uses TRBV6-6 and TRBJ1-5, with 7 nucleotides matching TRBD1. Germline trimming cut 5 bases from V and 7 bases from J; bases unmatched to any gene: 11. Germline-derived CDR1 and CDR2 are MNHNY and SVGAGI (reference sequence). The CDR3 totals 15 residues. In nucleotides, the CDR3 is TGTGCCAGCAGTCGAAACAGGGGAACCCACCAGCCCCAGCATTTT. Encoded protein: CASSRNRGTHQPQHF.

On this clonotype: The conserved phenylalanine or tryptophan is not found at the CDR3 terminus, so this likely reflects a read error. J is TRBJ2-3 and V is TRBV7-9, with 15 nucleotides matching TRBD2. After removal of 1 base from V and 7 bases from J, the junction contained 9 bases not matched to a gene. The CDR3 runs 18 residues. Germline V gives CDR1 SEHNR, CDR2 FQNEAQ (reference sequence). In DNA form, the CDR3 reads TGTGCCAGCAGCTTAGTTCCGGGACTAGCGGGAGGCCCGCATACGCAGTATCTT. Its translation: CASSLVPGLAGGPHTQYL.

Regarding this clonotype: A junction boundary mismatches the germline segment, possibly from a read error. V gene TRBV9 combines with J gene TRBJ2-6; maybe TRBD1 (5 bases). From germline, CDR1 is SGDLS and CDR2 YYNGEE. This CDR3 contains 16 residues. Written as DNA, the CDR3 is TGTGCCAGCAGCAGACGCAGGGAAGCTGGGGCCAACGTCCTGGCTTTC. Residues: CASSRRREAGANVLAF. The complete variable domain, with remaining parts taken from reference TRBV9 and TRBJ2-6, reads DSGVTQTPKHLITATGQRVTLRCSPRSGDLSVYWYQQSLDQGLQFLIQYYNGEERAKGNILERFSAQQFPDLHSELNLSSLELGDSALYFCASSRRREAGANVLAFGAGSRLTVL.

This clonotype was recorded at least ten times. The chain links TRBV6-5 to TRBJ1-5; 10 bases are shared with TRBD1. The V gene end was trimmed by 6 bases and the J gene end by 6 bases; junction bases not matched to a gene: 5. The CDR3 extends over 14 amino acids. Germline V gene sequence: CDR1 MNHEY, CDR2 SVGAGI. The CDR3 loop is CASSETGGGQPQHF. The CDR3 DNA sequence: TGTGCCAGCAGCGAGACAGGGGGCGGTCAGCCCCAGCATTTT.

This clonotype has just a few counts. J is TRBJ1-1 and V is TRBV7-2; 9 bases are a match to TRBD1. The V and J ends lost 1 base and 1 base, in that order; junction bases with no gene match: 7. Germline CDR1 and CDR2: SGHTA and FQGNSA. The CDR3 loop spans 17 amino acids. CDR3 protein: CASSLVGGTGPNTEAFF. CDR3 sequence (DNA): TGTGCCAGCAGCTTAGTGGGAGGGACAGGGCCGAACACTGAAGCTTTCTTT.

This clonotype was recorded a few times. The chain is built from TRBV19 and TRBJ1-1; D is possibly TRBD1 (5 bases). The CDR3 sequence is 15 residues long. The V end lost 7 bases, the J end lost 1 base, and 16 bases lay between the germline ends. Germline V gene data show CDR1 as LNHDA and CDR2 as SQIVND (reference sequence). The CDR3 sequence: CASNPQEGWNTEAFF. CDR3 in DNA: TGTGCCAGTAACCCACAGGAGGGGTGGAACACTGAAGCTTTCTTT.

Remarks on this clonotype: Sequence at one end of the junction differs from germline and may be a read error. The chain couples TRBV7-3 to TRBJ2-3; D tentatively reads TRBD1 or TRBD2 (6 bases each). The CDR3 runs 15 residues. CDR1 is SGHTA and CDR2 is FQGTGA in the germline V gene. This CDR3 reads CASSFGGPSTDTQCF. The CDR3 region has the DNA TGTGCCAGCAGCTTCGGGGGCCCTAGCACAGATACGCAGTGTTTT.